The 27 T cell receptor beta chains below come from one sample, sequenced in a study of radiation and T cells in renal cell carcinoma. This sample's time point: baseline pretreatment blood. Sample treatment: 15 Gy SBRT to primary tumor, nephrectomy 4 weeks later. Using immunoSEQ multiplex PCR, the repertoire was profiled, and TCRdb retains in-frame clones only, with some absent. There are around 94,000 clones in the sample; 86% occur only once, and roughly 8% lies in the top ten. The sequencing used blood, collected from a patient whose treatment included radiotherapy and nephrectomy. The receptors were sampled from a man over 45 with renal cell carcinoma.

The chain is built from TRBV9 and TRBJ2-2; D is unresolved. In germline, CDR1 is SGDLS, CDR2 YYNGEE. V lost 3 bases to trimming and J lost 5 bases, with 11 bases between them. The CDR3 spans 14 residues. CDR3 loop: CASSAPYSTGELFF. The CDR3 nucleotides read TGTGCCAGCAGCGCTCCTTATTCAACCGGGGAGCTGTTTTTT.

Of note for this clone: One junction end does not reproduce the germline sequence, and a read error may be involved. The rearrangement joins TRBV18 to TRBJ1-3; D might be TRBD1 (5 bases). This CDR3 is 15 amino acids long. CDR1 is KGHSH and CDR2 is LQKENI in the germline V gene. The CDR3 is CASSPLTGTARRVDF. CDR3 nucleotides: TGTGCCAGCTCACCTTTGACCGGGACGGCGCGACGAGTTGATTTT.

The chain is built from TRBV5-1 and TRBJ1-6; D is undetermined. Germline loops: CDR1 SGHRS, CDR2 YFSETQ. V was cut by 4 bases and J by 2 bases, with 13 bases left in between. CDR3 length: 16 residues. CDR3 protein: CASSPNPAPYNSPLHF. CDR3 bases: TGCGCCAGCAGCCCAAACCCTGCGCCCTATAATTCACCCCTCCACTTT.

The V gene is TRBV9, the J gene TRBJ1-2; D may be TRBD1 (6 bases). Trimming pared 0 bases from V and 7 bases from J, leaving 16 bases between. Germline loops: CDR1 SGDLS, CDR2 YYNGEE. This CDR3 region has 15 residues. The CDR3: CASSVDAMGAAGYTF. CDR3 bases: TGTGCCAGCAGCGTAGATGCGATGGGGGCAGCTGGCTACACCTTC.

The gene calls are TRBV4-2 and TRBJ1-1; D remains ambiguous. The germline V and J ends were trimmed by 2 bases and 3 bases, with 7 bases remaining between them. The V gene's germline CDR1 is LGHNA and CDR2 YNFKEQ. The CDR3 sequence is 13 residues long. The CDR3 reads CASSQTGYTEAFF. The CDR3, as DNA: TGTGCCAGCAGCCAAACTGGATACACTGAAGCTTTCTTT.

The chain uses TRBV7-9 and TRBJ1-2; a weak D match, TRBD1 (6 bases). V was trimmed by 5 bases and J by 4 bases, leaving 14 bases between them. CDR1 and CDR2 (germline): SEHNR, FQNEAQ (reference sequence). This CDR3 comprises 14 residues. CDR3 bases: TGTGCCAGCAGCCACCCTGGGGGCGCCTATGGCTACACCTTC. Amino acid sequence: CASSHPGGAYGYTF. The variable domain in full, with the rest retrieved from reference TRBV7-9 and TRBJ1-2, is DTGVSQNPRHKITKRGQNVTFRCDPISEHNRLYWYRQTLGQGPEFLTYFQNEAQLEKSRLLSDRFSAERPKGSFSTLEIQRTEQGDSAMYLCASSHPGGAYGYTFGSGTRLTVV.

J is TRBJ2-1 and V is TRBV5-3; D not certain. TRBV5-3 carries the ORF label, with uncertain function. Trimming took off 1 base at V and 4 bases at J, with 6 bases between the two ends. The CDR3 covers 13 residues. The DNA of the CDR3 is TGTGCCAGAAGCTTGCGATTTTACAATGAGCAGTTCTTC. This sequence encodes CARSLRFYNEQFF.

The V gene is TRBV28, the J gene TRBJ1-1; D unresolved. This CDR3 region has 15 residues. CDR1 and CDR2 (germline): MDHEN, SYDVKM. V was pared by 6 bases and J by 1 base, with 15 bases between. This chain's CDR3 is CASSTGGRANTEAFF. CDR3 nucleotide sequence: TGTGCCAGCAGCACTGGCGGACGGGCGAACACTGAAGCTTTCTTT. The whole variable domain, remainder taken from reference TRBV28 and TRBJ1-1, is DVKVTQSSRYLVKRTGEKVFLECVQDMDHENMFWYRQDPGLGLRLIYFSYDVKMKEKGDIPEGYSVSREKKERFSLILESASTNQTSMYLCASSTGGRANTEAFFGQGTRLTVV.

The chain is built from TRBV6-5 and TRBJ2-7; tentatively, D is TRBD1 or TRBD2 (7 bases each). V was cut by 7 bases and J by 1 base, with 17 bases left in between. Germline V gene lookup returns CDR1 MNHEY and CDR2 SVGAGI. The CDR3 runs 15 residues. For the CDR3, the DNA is TGTGCCAGCAAACCAGGGGAGGGGGCTTCCTACGAGCAGTACTTC. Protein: CASKPGEGASYEQYF.

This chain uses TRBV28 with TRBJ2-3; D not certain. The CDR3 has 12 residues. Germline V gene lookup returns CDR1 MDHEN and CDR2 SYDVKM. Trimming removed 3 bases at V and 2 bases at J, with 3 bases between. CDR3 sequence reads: CASSLDTDTQYF. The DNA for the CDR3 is TGTGCCAGCAGTTTGGACACAGATACGCAGTATTTT.

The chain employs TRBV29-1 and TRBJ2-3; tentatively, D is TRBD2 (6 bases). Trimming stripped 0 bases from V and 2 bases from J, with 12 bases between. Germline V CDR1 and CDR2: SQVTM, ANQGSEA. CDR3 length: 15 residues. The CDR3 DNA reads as TGCAGCGTTGAAGACGGGACTCCAAACACAGATACGCAGTATTTT. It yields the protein CSVEDGTPNTDTQYF.

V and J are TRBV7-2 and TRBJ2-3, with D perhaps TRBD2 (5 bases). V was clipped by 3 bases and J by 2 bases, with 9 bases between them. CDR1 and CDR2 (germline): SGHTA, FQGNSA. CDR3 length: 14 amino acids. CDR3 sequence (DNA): TGTGCCAGCAGCTTCGGACTCGTCACAGATACGCAGTATTTT. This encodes CASSFGLVTDTQYF.

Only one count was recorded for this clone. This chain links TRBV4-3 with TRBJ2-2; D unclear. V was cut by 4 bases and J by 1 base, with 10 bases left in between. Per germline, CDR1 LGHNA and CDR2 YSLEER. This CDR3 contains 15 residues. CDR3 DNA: TGCGCCAGCAGCCCCTCCGTCAGGAACACCGGGGAGCTGTTTTTT. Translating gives CASSPSVRNTGELFF.

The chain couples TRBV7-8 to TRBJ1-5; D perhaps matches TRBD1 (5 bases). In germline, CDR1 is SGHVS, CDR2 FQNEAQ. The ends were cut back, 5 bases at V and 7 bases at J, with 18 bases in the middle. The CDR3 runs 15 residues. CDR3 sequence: CASSPRPGDVQPQHF. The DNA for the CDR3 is TGTGCCAGCAGCCCCCGCCCCGGGGACGTACAGCCCCAGCATTTT.

CDR3 region: CASSRTSGGILAKNIQYF. In DNA form, the CDR3 reads TGTGCCAGCAGCCGGACTAGCGGGGGGATCTTAGCCAAAAACATTCAGTACTTC. The chain uses TRBV7-9 and TRBJ2-4; TRBD2 matches at 14 bases. J was trimmed by 0 bases and V by 5 bases; bases with no gene match: 6. The CDR3 extends over 18 amino acids. The germline gives CDR1 SEHNR, CDR2 FQNEAQ (reference sequence).

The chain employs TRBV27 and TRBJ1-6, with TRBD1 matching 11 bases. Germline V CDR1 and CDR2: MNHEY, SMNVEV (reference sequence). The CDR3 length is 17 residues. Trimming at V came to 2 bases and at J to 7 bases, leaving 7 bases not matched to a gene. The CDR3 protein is CASSLRTGGAINSPLHF. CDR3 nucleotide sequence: TGTGCCAGCAGTTTAAGGACAGGGGGCGCAATAAATTCACCCCTCCACTTT.

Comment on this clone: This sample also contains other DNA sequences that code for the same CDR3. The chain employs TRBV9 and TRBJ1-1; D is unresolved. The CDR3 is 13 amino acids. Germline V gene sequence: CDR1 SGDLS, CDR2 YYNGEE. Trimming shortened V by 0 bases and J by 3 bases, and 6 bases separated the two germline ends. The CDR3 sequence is CASSVGAHTEAFF. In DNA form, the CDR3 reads TGTGCCAGCAGCGTAGGCGCGCACACTGAAGCTTTCTTT.

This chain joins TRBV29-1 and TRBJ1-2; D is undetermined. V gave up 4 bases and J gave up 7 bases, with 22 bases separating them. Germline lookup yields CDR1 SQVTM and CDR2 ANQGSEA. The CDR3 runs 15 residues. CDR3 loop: CSVGLEGTLPLGYTF. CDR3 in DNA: TGCAGCGTTGGCCTGGAAGGCACCCTACCTCTTGGCTACACCTTC.

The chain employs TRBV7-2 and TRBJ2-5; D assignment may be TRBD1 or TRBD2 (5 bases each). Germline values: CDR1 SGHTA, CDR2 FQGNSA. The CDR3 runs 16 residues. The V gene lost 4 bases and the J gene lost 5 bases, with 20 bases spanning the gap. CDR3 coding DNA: TGTGCCAGCAGCTGGGGCGCGGCAGGGACGCAGGAGACCCAGTACTTC. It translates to CASSWGAAGTQETQYF. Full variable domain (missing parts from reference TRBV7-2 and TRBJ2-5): GAGVSQSPSNKVTEKGKDVELRCDPISGHTALYWYRQSLGQGLEFLIYFQGNSAPDKSGLPSDRFSAERTGGSVSTLTIQRTQQEDSAVYLCASSWGAAGTQETQYFGPGTRLLVL.

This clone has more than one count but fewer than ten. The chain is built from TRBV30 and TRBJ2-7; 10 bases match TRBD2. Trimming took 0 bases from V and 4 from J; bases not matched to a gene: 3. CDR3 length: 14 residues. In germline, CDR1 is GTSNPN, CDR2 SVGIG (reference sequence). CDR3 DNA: TGTGCCTGGAGTGTGGCTAGCGGGAGTTACGAGCAGTACTTC. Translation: CAWSVASGSYEQYF.

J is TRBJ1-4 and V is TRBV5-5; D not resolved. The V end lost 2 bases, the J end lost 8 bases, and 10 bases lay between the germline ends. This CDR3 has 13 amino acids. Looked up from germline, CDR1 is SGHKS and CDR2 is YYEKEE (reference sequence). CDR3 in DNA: TGTGCCAGCAGCTTTGAGGGTCGGGAAAAACTGTTTTTT. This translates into CASSFEGREKLFF.

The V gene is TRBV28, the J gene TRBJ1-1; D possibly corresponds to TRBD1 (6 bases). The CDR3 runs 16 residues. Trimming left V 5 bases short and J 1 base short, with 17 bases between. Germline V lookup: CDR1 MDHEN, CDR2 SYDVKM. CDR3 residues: CASSPGMATGNTEAFF. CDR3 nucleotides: TGTGCCAGCAGTCCCGGGATGGCGACAGGGAACACTGAAGCTTTCTTT. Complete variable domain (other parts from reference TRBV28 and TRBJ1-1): DVKVTQSSRYLVKRTGEKVFLECVQDMDHENMFWYRQDPGLGLRLIYFSYDVKMKEKGDIPEGYSVSREKKERFSLILESASTNQTSMYLCASSPGMATGNTEAFFGQGTRLTVV.

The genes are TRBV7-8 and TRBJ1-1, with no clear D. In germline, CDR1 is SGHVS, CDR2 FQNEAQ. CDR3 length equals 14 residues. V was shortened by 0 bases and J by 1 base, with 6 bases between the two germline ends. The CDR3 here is CASSLAGSNTEAFF. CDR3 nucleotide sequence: TGTGCCAGCAGCTTAGCGGGTTCGAACACTGAAGCTTTCTTT.

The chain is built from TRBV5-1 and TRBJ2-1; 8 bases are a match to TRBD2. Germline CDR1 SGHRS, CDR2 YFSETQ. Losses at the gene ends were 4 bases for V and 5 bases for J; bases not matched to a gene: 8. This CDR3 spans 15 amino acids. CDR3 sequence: CASSPYSGGNNEQFF. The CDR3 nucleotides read TGCGCCAGCAGCCCTTACAGCGGGGGCAACAATGAGCAGTTCTTC. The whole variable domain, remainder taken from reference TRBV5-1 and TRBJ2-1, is KAGVTQTPRYLIKTRGQQVTLSCSPISGHRSVSWYQQTPGQGLQFLFEYFSETQRNKGNFPGRFSGRQFSNSRSEMNVSTLELGDSALYLCASSPYSGGNNEQFFGPGTRLTVL.

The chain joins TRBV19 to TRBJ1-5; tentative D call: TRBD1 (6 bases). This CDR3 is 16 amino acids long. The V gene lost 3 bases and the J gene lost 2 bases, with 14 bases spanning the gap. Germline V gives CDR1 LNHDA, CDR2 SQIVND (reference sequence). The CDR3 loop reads CASSMPRGLGNQPQHF. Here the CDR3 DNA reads TGTGCCAGTAGTATGCCCAGGGGATTGGGCAATCAGCCCCAGCATTTT.

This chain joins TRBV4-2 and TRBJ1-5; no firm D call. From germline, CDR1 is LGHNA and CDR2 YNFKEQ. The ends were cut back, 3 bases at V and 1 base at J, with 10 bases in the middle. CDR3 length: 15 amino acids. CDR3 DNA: TGTGCCAGCAGCCAGGACGGGAAAAGCAATCAGCCCCAGCATTTT. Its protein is CASSQDGKSNQPQHF.

This CDR3 reads CASSPNTGDIYGYTF. The DNA for the CDR3 is TGTGCCAGCAGCCCGAACACAGGGGATATCTATGGCTACACCTTC. The genes are TRBV9 and TRBJ1-2, with 7 bases that match TRBD1. After removal of 4 bases from V and 4 bases from J, the junction contained 10 bases not matched to a gene. There are 15 residues in the CDR3. Germline V CDR1 and CDR2: SGDLS, YYNGEE.